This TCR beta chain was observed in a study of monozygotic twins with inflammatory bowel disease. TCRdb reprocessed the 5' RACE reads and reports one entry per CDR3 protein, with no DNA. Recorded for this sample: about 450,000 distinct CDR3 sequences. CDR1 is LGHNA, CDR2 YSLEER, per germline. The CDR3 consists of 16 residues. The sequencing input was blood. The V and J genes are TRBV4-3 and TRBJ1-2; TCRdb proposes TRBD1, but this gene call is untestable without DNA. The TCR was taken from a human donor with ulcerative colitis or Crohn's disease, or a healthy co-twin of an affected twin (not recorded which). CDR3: CASSQVRGLGIDGYTF.